Listed here is a single T cell receptor beta chain. Its antigen remains unidentified. Original data processing: Out-of-frame sequences were removed, leaving about 2.2 million distinct TCRbeta sequences. Sequenced by immunoSEQ multiplex PCR; TCRdb stores in-frame clones only, minus some. V, J and clone size reflect that table, while D and trimming were determined from the DNA. The profile covers tens of thousands of clones, with around 76% appearing a single time and approximately 0.43% taken by the ten largest. The data were obtained in a study of memory CD4+ T cells and cytomegalovirus serostatus. Study findings and constraints: CD4+ memory repertoires contained about 40% of the roughly 160 reported CMV TCRbeta sequences. A US-trained random forest predicted CMV serostatus with median AUC around 0.91.

This CDR3 region has 16 residues. V shed 0 bases and J shed 5 bases, with 16 bases lying between them. Per the germline V gene, CDR1 is KGHSH and CDR2 is LQKENI. The sort gate was single viable CD3+CD4+CD8-CD45RO+ cells for memory CD4+ T cells. Serostatus was set by detecting CMV pp150, pp28, p38, p52 IgG. This TCR was sampled from an adult in good health and CMV-seronegative. The rearrangement links TRBV18 to TRBJ1-1; no firm D call. Sequencing was performed on memory CD4+ T cells from blood. CDR3 protein: CASSPPGGNRKTEAFF. CDR3 nucleotide sequence: TGTGCCAGCTCACCACCTGGAGGGAATCGGAAAACTGAAGCTTTCTTT.